This TCR beta chain was identified during a study of cytomegalovirus exposure and HLA in healthy donors. Study-wide results and caveats: Later analysis showed most CMV-associated TCR beta chains appearing HLA-restricted. It was only CMV serostatus that was available as immune exposure information. A later analysis linked a missense DCLRE1C variant to TCR beta V- and J-gene trimming.

The CDR3 extends over 17 amino acids. In germline, CDR1 is SEHNR, CDR2 FQNEAQ (reference sequence). V lost 2 bases and J lost 5; bases outside the gene matches: 11. As to this clone: Its antigen remains unidentified.

The primer mix had 60 Vbeta and 13 Jbeta primers. As processed by the authors: About 11 million of the about 80 million unique TCR beta chains counted in a later analysis were shared. Sequencing used immunoSEQ multiplex PCR; TCRdb keeps in-frame clones, though not all of them. The D gene and trimming were derived from the DNA, and the V and J assignments and clone size from that table. The sample carries 200,000 to 250,000 clones, about four fifths recorded once. The source material was PBMCs. This receptor was taken from a woman aged 50 to 60 in good health and CMV-seropositive. V usage is TRBV7-9 and J usage is TRBJ2-7, with 11 bases that match TRBD1. Here the CDR3 DNA reads TGTGCCAGCAGCTTAAGGAGGGGCGGACAGGGGGCCGACGAGCAGTACTTC. This encodes CASSLRRGGQGADEQYF.